The following is a T cell receptor (beta chain) sequence with its context. The antigen is undetermined. This record comes from a study of CD8 T cells in ankylosing spondylitis. General study results and limits: Typical of ankylosing spondylitis blood, it appeared, was a TCR beta motif of 7 or 8 highly homologous variants.

TCRdb recomputed calls from the 5' RACE reads with MiXCR, one row per CDR3 protein. The top ten clones hold under 7.5% of a sample with 500,000 to 550,000 distinct CDR3 sequences, over 9.5% of them seen once. The source of this sequence is a male donor with ankylosing spondylitis. The sequenced sample consisted of blood, either unsorted or a sorted T cell fraction (not recorded which).

CDR3: CSANGQYGELFF. The CDR3 DNA reads as TGCAGTGCTAACGGACAGTACGGGGAGCTGTTTTTT. The gene calls are TRBV20-1 and TRBJ2-2; TRBD1 is a possible D gene (6 bases). This CDR3 comprises 12 residues. The germline gives CDR1 DFQATT, CDR2 SNEGSKA (reference sequence). Trimming removed 4 bases at V and 7 bases at J, with 10 bases between.